Below are 7 T cell receptor beta chains sequenced from a single sample in a study of cytomegalovirus exposure and HLA in healthy donors. Libraries were prepared by immunoSEQ multiplex PCR; TCRdb keeps only in-frame clonotypes and omits some of them. The data show 150,000 to 200,000 clones, 80% to 90% seen once. Sequencing input: PBMCs. These receptors all stem from a woman aged 25 to 39 in good health and CMV-seronegative.

The chain combines TRBV5-6 with TRBJ1-6; D is perhaps TRBD1 (6 bases). V was cut by 2 bases and J by 8 bases, with 11 bases left in between. This CDR3 has 14 amino acids. Germline V gene lookup returns CDR1 SGHDT and CDR2 YYEEEE. The CDR3 DNA reads TGTGCCAGCAGCTTCGGGGGGCGGTATTCACCCCTCCACTTT. It translates to CASSFGGRYSPLHF.

This clone was observed once. The chain recombines TRBV13 with TRBJ2-7; D is possibly TRBD2 (6 bases). In germline, CDR1 is PRHDT, CDR2 FYEKMQ (reference sequence). This CDR3 has 15 amino acids. Trimming pared 5 bases from V and 6 bases from J, leaving 20 bases between. The CDR3 sequence: CASSRGRDRGGEQYF. CDR3 sequence (DNA): TGTGCCAGCAGCCGGGGACGGGACCGGGGAGGCGAGCAGTACTTC.

This chain links TRBV4-1 with TRBJ2-5; D tentatively reads TRBD1 or TRBD2 (5 bases each). V dropped 6 bases and J dropped 5 bases, with 19 bases sitting between them. The CDR3 consists of 15 residues. Germline-derived CDR1 and CDR2 are MGHRA and YSYEKL. The CDR3 is CASSAGTAVTETQYF. CDR3 DNA: TGCGCCAGCAGTGCTGGGACGGCGGTAACCGAGACCCAGTACTTC.

The chain employs TRBV5-1 and TRBJ2-2; D not certain. Between the trimmed V and J ends, which lost 4 bases and 5 bases, there was a span of 9 bases. Germline loops: CDR1 SGHRS, CDR2 YFSETQ. The CDR3 covers 13 residues. CDR3 in amino acids: CASSETQTGELFF. For the CDR3, the DNA is TGCGCCAGCAGCGAAACCCAGACCGGGGAGCTGTTTTTT.

V is TRBV6-5 and J is TRBJ1-1; possibly TRBD1 for D (5 bases). This CDR3 has 15 residues. V was trimmed by 6 bases and J by 1 base, leaving 15 bases between them. Germline CDR1 and CDR2: MNHEY and SVGAGI. The CDR3 DNA follows: TGTGCCAGCAGGGGGGGGAGGGTTTCGAACACTGAAGCTTTCTTT. Translating gives CASRGGRVSNTEAFF.

The chain recombines TRBV6-1 with TRBJ2-3; 8 nucleotides agree with TRBD1. CDR1 and CDR2 from the germline V gene are MNHNS and SASEGT. With V trimmed by 8 bases and J by 2 bases, 6 bases remained unmatched. The CDR3 is 14 amino acids. The CDR3 coding sequence is TGTGCCAGCCGACAGGGGCACGTCACAGATACGCAGTATTTT. It is translated as CASRQGHVTDTQYF.

The chain links TRBV5-1 to TRBJ2-7; D not resolved. This CDR3 has 11 residues. CDR1 and CDR2 from the germline V gene are SGHRS and YFSETQ. V was trimmed by 4 bases and J by 6 bases, leaving 8 bases between them. The CDR3 nucleotides are TGCGCCAGCAGCCCTGGCGCCGAGCAGTACTTC. Protein sequence: CASSPGAEQYF.